This is a list of T cell receptor beta chains from one sample in a study of blood T cell repertoires in COVID-19. The method was immunoSEQ multiplex PCR; TCRdb's version includes in-frame clones alone and lacks a portion of them. The data hold about 130,000 clones, with about 82% observed a single time. The source material was peripheral blood. These receptor sequences come from a human donor in a cohort sampled during active COVID-19. CDR3s include the opening cysteine and the closing phenylalanine or tryptophan. The D gene is left open where the match is weak. Only part of the rows carry a size: once, few, many, or a class if the clone is expanded.

v_gene	d_gene	abundance	j_gene	CDR3aa	CDR3nt
TRBV6-5	TRBD1	.	TRBJ1-5	CASSNRDRVERPQHF	TGTGCCAGCAGTAACCGGGACAGGGTTGAAAGGCCCCAGCATTTT
TRBV27	TRBD1	once	TRBJ2-6	CASSSPLRQGPSGANVLTF	TGTGCCAGCAGTTCCCCCCTCCGACAGGGGCCCTCTGGGGCCAACGTCCTGACTTTC
TRBV6-5	.	once	TRBJ1-1	CASSYRGAFTEAFF	TGTGCCAGCAGTTACCGGGGGGCCTTTACTGAAGCTTTCTTT
TRBV4-1	.	.	TRBJ1-5	CASSQVGGRNQPQHF	TGCGCCAGCAGCCAAGTTGGAGGCAGAAATCAGCCCCAGCATTTT
TRBV5-1	.	once	TRBJ2-3	CASSFTGTVRNTQYF	TGCGCCAGCAGCTTTACAGGGACGGTGCGGAATACGCAGTATTTT
TRBV28	.	.	TRBJ1-2	CASNTVRYGYTF	TGTGCCAGTAATACGGTGAGATATGGCTACACCTTC
TRBV25-1	.	.	TRBJ1-2	CASGTGNYGYTF	TGTGCCAGCGGAACAGGGAACTATGGCTACACCTTC
TRBV15	.	.	TRBJ1-2	CATSNRDILYGYTF	TGTGCCACCAGCAATAGGGACATTCTCTATGGCTACACCTTC
TRBV24-1	TRBD1	.	TRBJ2-1	CATSEHGQAGNEQFF	TGTGCCACCAGTGAACACGGACAGGCTGGAAATGAGCAGTTCTTC
TRBV4-1	.	.	TRBJ1-5	CASSRLGQGQPQHF	TGCGCCAGCAGCCGATTAGGGCAGGGACAGCCCCAGCATTTT
TRBV2	.	.	TRBJ1-5	CAGGNSLYQPQHF	TGTGCCGGGGGGAACAGCCTCTATCAGCCCCAGCATTTT
TRBV30	.	few	TRBJ2-7	CAWERRGSEQYF	TGTGCCTGGGAGAGGAGGGGCTCCGAGCAGTACTTC
TRBV4-3	TRBD2	.	TRBJ2-3	CASSSLASGSPGDTQYF	TGCGCCAGCAGCTCGCTCGCTAGCGGGAGCCCAGGGGATACGCAGTATTTT
TRBV6-2/TRBV6-3	TRBD1	once	TRBJ1-2	CASSSPGQSYGYTF	TGTGCCAGCAGTTCTCCGGGACAGTCATATGGCTACACCTTC
TRBV5-4	TRBD1	many	TRBJ2-7	CASSSTTGASYEQYF	TGTGCCAGCAGCAGCACGACAGGGGCCTCCTACGAGCAGTACTTC
TRBV27	TRBD2	once	TRBJ2-3	CASSLEAAGGTDTQYF	TGTGCCAGCAGTTTGGAGGCGGCGGGAGGTACAGATACGCAGTATTTT
TRBV7-2	.	.	TRBJ2-3	CASSSMGAQISTDTQYF	TGTGCCAGCAGCTCCATGGGAGCGCAGATTAGCACAGATACGCAGTATTTT
TRBV6-5	.	.	TRBJ2-2	CASRRRAGGFGELFF	TGTGCCAGCAGGAGACGGGCAGGGGGGTTCGGGGAGCTGTTTTTT
TRBV27	.	few	TRBJ2-6	CASQGIGANVLTF	TGTGCCAGCCAGGGGATAGGGGCCAACGTCCTGACTTTC
TRBV10-3	TRBD2	.	TRBJ2-2	CAISETSGITGELFF	TGTGCCATCAGTGAGACTAGCGGGATTACCGGGGAGCTGTTTTTT
TRBV28	.	.	TRBJ1-5	CASGGDQPQHF	TGTGCCAGCGGGGGGGATCAGCCCCAGCATTTT
TRBV27	TRBD2	.	TRBJ2-3	CASSLAGDTQYF	TGTGCCAGTTCCCTAGCGGGAGATACGCAGTATTTT
TRBV6-6	.	.	TRBJ2-2	CASREGRGFAGELFF	TGTGCCAGCAGAGAGGGTAGGGGGTTTGCCGGGGAGCTGTTTTTT
TRBV5-6	.	.	TRBJ2-6	CASRDGNRWYSGANVLTF	TGTGCCAGCAGGGATGGGAACAGGTGGTACTCTGGGGCCAACGTCCTGACTTTC
TRBV13	TRBD2	.	TRBJ2-3	CASSFVLAGRHTQYF	TGTGCCAGCAGCTTCGTACTAGCGGGAAGGCATACGCAGTATTTT
TRBV4-1	.	few	TRBJ2-7	CASSQVGAFTGEQYF	TGCGCCAGCAGCCAAGTGGGGGCCTTTACTGGGGAGCAGTACTTC
TRBV4-1	.	.	TRBJ1-5	CASSQGRDQPQHF	TGCGCCAGCAGCCAAGGGAGGGATCAGCCCCAGCATTTT
TRBV6-4	.	.	TRBJ1-5	CASSQGINQPQHF	TGTGCCAGCAGTCAGGGAATCAATCAGCCCCAGCATTTT
TRBV6-2/TRBV6-3	.	.	TRBJ2-3	CASSGEDTQYF	TGTGCCAGCAGTGGGGAGGATACGCAGTATTTT
TRBV5-5	.	.	TRBJ2-1	CASSLFRDYNEQFF	TGTGCCAGCAGCTTGTTCCGGGACTACAATGAGCAGTTCTTC
TRBV6-5	.	.	TRBJ1-2	CASRSGQSFYGYTF	TGTGCCAGCAGATCCGGACAGAGCTTCTATGGCTACACCTTC
TRBV14	.	.	TRBJ2-3	CASSQDYRFTDTQYF	TGTGCCAGCAGCCAAGACTACAGATTCACAGATACGCAGTATTTT
TRBV19	TRBD2	.	TRBJ2-3	CASSILGGGTDTQYF	TGTGCCAGTAGTATCCTGGGGGGGGGCACAGATACGCAGTATTTT
TRBV19	TRBD2	few	TRBJ2-7	CASSIGLAGGIYEQYF	TGTGCCAGTAGTATAGGACTAGCGGGCGGAATCTACGAGCAGTACTTC
TRBV3-1/TRBV3-2	.	few	TRBJ2-7	CASSQVLRGSSEQYF	TGTGCCAGCAGCCAAGTTTTGAGAGGGTCTAGCGAGCAGTACTTC
TRBV30	TRBD2	.	TRBJ2-1	CAWSGSTSGRYNEQFF	TGTGCCTGGAGTGGATCCACTAGCGGGCGGTACAATGAGCAGTTCTTC
TRBV23-1	.	.	TRBJ1-1	CARNRDNNTEAFF	TGCGCCAGAAACCGGGACAACAACACTGAAGCTTTCTTT
TRBV3-1/TRBV3-2	TRBD1	.	TRBJ2-6	CASSQDRGSSGANVLTF	TGTGCCAGCAGCCAGGACAGGGGTAGCTCTGGGGCCAACGTCCTGACTTTC
TRBV3-1/TRBV3-2	TRBD2	.	TRBJ2-1	CASSPSGAGGYNEQFF	TGTGCCAGCAGCCCCTCTGGGGCGGGAGGGTACAATGAGCAGTTCTTC
TRBV28	.	.	TRBJ2-6	CASSPRGFGSGANVLTF	TGTGCCAGCAGTCCGAGGGGGTTTGGCTCTGGGGCCAACGTCCTGACTTTC
TRBV30	.	.	TRBJ2-3	CAWTRAPTLTDTQYF	TGTGCCTGGACAAGAGCACCAACTCTCACAGATACGCAGTATTTT
TRBV20-1	.	.	TRBJ1-2	CSASYRGASNYGYTF	TGCAGTGCTAGTTATCGGGGGGCGTCCAACTATGGCTACACCTTC
TRBV2	.	.	TRBJ2-6	CASSKISGSGANVLTF	TGTGCCAGCTCTAAGATATCGGGATCTGGGGCCAACGTCCTGACTTTC
TRBV6-5	.	.	TRBJ2-7	CASSRRTVPPYEQYF	TGTGCCAGCAGTCGACGGACAGTACCTCCCTACGAGCAGTACTTC
TRBV5-6	TRBD2	.	TRBJ2-7	CASSSPGLAAYEQYF	TGTGCCAGCAGTTCCCCGGGACTAGCGGCATACGAGCAGTACTTC
TRBV4-1	TRBD1	.	TRBJ2-3	CASSRGQGTTTDTQYF	TGCGCCAGCAGCCGAGGACAGGGAACTACCACAGATACGCAGTATTTT
TRBV5-5	.	.	TRBJ2-1	CASSLSVMSSYNEQFF	TGTGCCAGCAGCTTGTCCGTAATGAGCTCCTACAATGAGCAGTTCTTC
TRBV4-1	.	.	TRBJ2-7	CASSQEGVRTYEQYF	TGCGCCAGCAGCCAAGAAGGGGTCAGGACCTACGAGCAGTACTTC
TRBV19	TRBD2	once	TRBJ2-1	CASSKAGLNNEQFF	TGTGCCAGTAGTAAAGCGGGACTAAACAATGAGCAGTTCTTC
TRBV2	.	.	TRBJ2-1	CASTPGEAYNEQFF	TGTGCCAGCACCCCTGGGGAGGCCTACAATGAGCAGTTCTTC
TRBV2	.	.	TRBJ1-4	CASRSTRTVNEKLFF	TGTGCCAGCCGGAGCACCCGCACGGTTAATGAAAAACTGTTTTTT
TRBV7-2	.	.	TRBJ1-5	CASSRQGQPQHF	TGTGCCAGCAGCCGACAAGGTCAGCCCCAGCATTTT
TRBV5-1	.	.	TRBJ2-7	CASSLSGSSSYEQYF	TGCGCCAGCAGCTTGTCGGGGTCGAGCTCCTACGAGCAGTACTTC
TRBV11-3	.	.	TRBJ2-3	CASSLRASGDTQYF	TGTGCCAGCAGCTTAAGAGCCTCAGGAGATACGCAGTATTTT